The following is a T cell receptor beta chain sequence with its context. What it binds is unknown. This CDR3 is 15 amino acids long. Germline lookup yields CDR1 SGDLS and CDR2 YYNGEE. V was trimmed by 5 bases and J by 5 bases, leaving 17 bases between them. With a J-beta primer mix and a sample-barcoded 5' primer, a second PCR ran roughly 6 to 11 cycles. Each cDNA molecule received a tag from a template-switch adaptor that had 12 random nucleotides. One entry per CDR3 protein, called by TCRdb with MiXCR from the 5' RACE reads. The sample holds roughly 2 million distinct CDR3 sequences; approximately 50% are singletons and the top ten take 2% to 2.5%. The data were obtained in a study of blood T cells in healthy people across ages. Study results and limitations: Naive CD4+ cells and diversity were both higher in long-lived donors than in aged donors.

The TCR originated in a middle-aged woman in good health. This rearrangement joins TRBV9 to TRBJ2-1; D is unclear. The sample comprised blood. For the CDR3, the DNA is TGTGCCAGCAGGAAAAACACAGTTGCAGACAATGAGCAGTTCTTC. This translates into CASRKNTVADNEQFF.